These 7 T cell receptor beta chains share one sample of origin, sequenced in a study of T-cell reconstitution after alpha-beta-depleted transplantation in children. Construction of the TCRbeta library involved unique molecular identifiers. TCRdb re-called the PCR reads through MiXCR, storing one row per CDR3 protein. The sample carries about 400,000 distinct CDR3 sequences, roughly 17% recorded once. The sample was PBMCs, mostly from graft donor cells, taken 360 days after TCRalphabeta/CD19-depleted stem cell transplant. These receptors all stem from a boy in the first two years of life who had a stem cell transplant for Wiskott-Aldrich syndrome, so the T cells may come from the graft donor.

The genes are TRBV7-2 and TRBJ2-5; D uncertain. CDR1 is SGHTA and CDR2 is FQGNSA in the germline V gene. The CDR3 extends over 13 amino acids. The germline V and J ends were trimmed by 2 bases and 3 bases, with 7 bases remaining between them. The DNA for the CDR3 is TGTGCCAGCAGCTTAATCTTGGAAGAGACCCAGTACTTC. It specifies CASSLILEETQYF. Full variable domain (outside the CDR3, taken from reference TRBV7-2 and TRBJ2-5): GAGVSQSPSNKVTEKGKDVELRCDPISGHTALYWYRQSLGQGLEFLIYFQGNSAPDKSGLPSDRFSAERTGGSVSTLTIQRTQQEDSAVYLCASSLILEETQYFGPGTRLLVL.

The rearrangement links TRBV18 to TRBJ2-7; 9 bases align to TRBD2. The CDR3 has 15 residues. V lost 3 bases and J lost 5; bases outside the gene matches: 8. Per germline, CDR1 KGHSH and CDR2 LQKENI. Here the CDR3 reads CASSPLSGSGNEQYF. CDR3 coding DNA: TGTGCCAGCTCACCCCTTAGCGGGAGTGGTAACGAGCAGTACTTC.

The J gene is TRBJ2-5, the V gene TRBV29-1; D gene uncertain. The CDR3 loop spans 12 amino acids. Trimming removed 3 bases from V and 4 bases from J, with 9 bases in between. From germline, CDR1 is SQVTM and CDR2 ANQGSEA. CDR3 nucleotides: TGCAGCGTTGAGTACTACACAGAGACCCAGTACTTC. It translates to CSVEYYTETQYF.

This clonotype was seen more than once but under ten times. The chain couples TRBV6-2 or TRBV6-3 to TRBJ1-2; 8 bases map to TRBD1. With 2 bases clipped from V and 8 bases from J, the junction kept 4 bases outside the gene matches. The CDR3 contains 13 residues. Per the germline V gene, CDR1 is MNHEY and CDR2 is SVGEGT. As DNA, the CDR3 is TGTGCCAGCAGTTACGGAGACAGGGGAGGCTACACCTTC. It specifies CASSYGDRGGYTF.

This clonotype was seen many times. The genes are TRBV5-1 and TRBJ1-1, with a tentative D call TRBD1 (5 bases). Between the trimmed V and J ends, which lost 6 bases and 3 bases, there was a span of 12 bases. Germline V gene sequence: CDR1 SGHRS, CDR2 YFSETQ. The CDR3 is made up of 13 amino acids. As DNA, the CDR3 is TGCGCCAGCACCCTGCTGGGGGACACTGAAGCTTTCTTT. Amino acids: CASTLLGDTEAFF.

This clonotype came up many times. V is TRBV20-1 and J is TRBJ2-3, with 7 positions matching TRBD1. Germline assignment: CDR1 DFQATT and CDR2 SNEGSKA (reference sequence). This CDR3 is 13 amino acids long. The CDR3 here is CSRPGQSSDTQYF. Here the CDR3 DNA reads TGCAGCCGACCGGGACAGTCCTCAGATACGCAGTATTTT.

The gene calls are TRBV7-8 and TRBJ2-6, with TRBD1 matching over 7 bases. The CDR3 is 15 amino acids. The ends lost 6 bases at V and 2 bases at J; junction bases unmatched: 4. The germline V gene has CDR1 SGHVS and CDR2 FQNEAQ. The CDR3 sequence: CASRNDRAGANVLTF. The CDR3 DNA follows: TGTGCCAGCAGAAACGACAGGGCTGGGGCCAACGTCCTGACTTTC.